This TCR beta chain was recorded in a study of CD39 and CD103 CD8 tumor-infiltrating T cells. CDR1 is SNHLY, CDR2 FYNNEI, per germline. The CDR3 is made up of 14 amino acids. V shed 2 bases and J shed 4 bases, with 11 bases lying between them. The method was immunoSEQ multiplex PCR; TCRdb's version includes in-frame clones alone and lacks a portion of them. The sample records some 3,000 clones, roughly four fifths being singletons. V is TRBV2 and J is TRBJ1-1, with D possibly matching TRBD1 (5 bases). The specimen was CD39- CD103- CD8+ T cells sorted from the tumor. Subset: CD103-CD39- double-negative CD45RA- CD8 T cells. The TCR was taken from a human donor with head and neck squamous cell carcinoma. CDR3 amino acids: CASSERSGGTEAFF. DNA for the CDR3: TGTGCCAGCAGTGAAAGAAGCGGGGGCACTGAAGCTTTCTTT.